The rows below give T cell receptor beta chains drawn from one sample of a study of blood T cell repertoires in COVID-19. This table comes from immunoSEQ multiplex PCR, and its TCRdb copy is limited to in-frame clones, with some not included. Of about 360,000 clones in the sample, approximately 86% were seen once. The sequenced material came from peripheral blood. These receptor sequences come from a human donor in a cohort sampled during active COVID-19. The CDR3 runs from the conserved cysteine through the conserved F or W. D genes are given only for firm matches. A row's size may be missing; if present it is once, few, many or a size class.

>TRBD1|TRBV15|few|TRBJ1-1|15
CATSRGGQGGTEAFF
TGTGCCACCAGCAGAGGGGGACAGGGGGGCACTGAAGCTTTCTTT
>-|TRBV5-6|-|TRBJ2-5|14
CASSLGLGGETQYF
TGTGCCAGCAGCCTAGGCTTGGGTGGAGAGACCCAGTACTTC
>-|TRBV12-3/TRBV12-4|-|TRBJ2-7|12
CASSFYPYEQYF
TGTGCCAGCAGTTTCTATCCCTACGAGCAGTACTTC
>TRBD2|TRBV4-2|-|TRBJ2-7|17
CASSQETLAGGPYEQYF
TGTGCCAGCAGCCAAGAAACCCTAGCGGGGGGGCCCTACGAGCAGTACTTC
>TRBD2|TRBV7-2|few|TRBJ2-7|14
CASSLVAGVYEQYF
TGTGCCAGCAGCTTAGTTGCGGGAGTCTACGAGCAGTACTTC
>TRBD1|TRBV7-9|-|TRBJ1-4|14
CASSPPTGEEKLFF
TGTGCCAGCAGCCCACCGACAGGGGAAGAAAAACTGTTTTTT
>-|TRBV18|-|TRBJ1-6|15
CASSPLGEASSPLHF
TGTGCCAGCTCACCGCTAGGGGAAGCTAGTTCACCCCTCCACTTT
>-|TRBV29-1|-|TRBJ1-1|9
CSVQAEAFF
TGCAGCGTACAGGCTGAAGCTTTCTTT
>TRBD1|TRBV4-2|-|TRBJ1-3|16
CASSHGQGNSGNTIYF
TGTGCCAGCAGCCATGGACAGGGGAACTCTGGAAACACCATATATTTT
>-|TRBV28|-|TRBJ1-2|13
CASRYGGRDGYTF
TGTGCCAGCAGGTACGGGGGACGAGATGGCTACACCTTC
>TRBD2|TRBV15|-|TRBJ2-1|18
CATSGSSGRASVFDEQFF
TGTGCCACCAGCGGATCTAGCGGGAGGGCCTCGGTTTTTGATGAGCAGTTCTTC
>TRBD1|TRBV7-9|-|TRBJ1-2|15
CASSLGGTGSRGYTF
TGTGCCAGCAGCTTAGGGGGGACAGGGTCTCGGGGCTACACCTTC
>-|TRBV28|-|TRBJ1-2|13
CASAQGADYGYTF
TGTGCCAGCGCTCAAGGGGCAGACTATGGCTACACCTTC
>-|TRBV2|once|TRBJ2-3|14
CASSARFSTDTQYF
TGTGCCAGCAGTGCTAGATTTAGCACAGATACGCAGTATTTT
>-|TRBV7-2|-|TRBJ2-1|14
CASSLEAGHNEQFF
TGTGCCAGCAGCTTAGAAGCAGGGCACAATGAGCAGTTCTTC
>TRBD2|TRBV7-2|-|TRBJ2-7|17
CASSLPSGGTPAYEQYF
TGTGCCAGCAGCTTACCTAGCGGGGGGACTCCCGCCTACGAGCAGTACTTC
>-|TRBV19|-|TRBJ1-2|14
CASSVKPSNYGYTF
TGTGCCAGTAGTGTTAAGCCTTCGAACTATGGCTACACCTTC
>-|TRBV2|-|TRBJ2-1|14
CASREGRQYNEQFF
TGTGCCAGCAGGGAAGGCAGACAGTACAATGAGCAGTTCTTC
>-|TRBV2|-|TRBJ2-5|13
CASNRDNQETQYF
TGTGCCAGCAACCGAGATAACCAAGAGACCCAGTACTTC
>TRBD2|TRBV14|-|TRBJ2-7|14
CASSPGLYGYEQYF
TGTGCCAGCAGCCCGGGACTATACGGCTACGAGCAGTACTTC
>TRBD1|TRBV7-9|-|TRBJ1-2|13
CASSPRQGDGYTF
TGTGCCAGCAGCCCAAGACAGGGAGATGGCTACACCTTC
>-|TRBV2|once|TRBJ2-7|16
CASSERDTRLSYEQYF
TGTGCCAGCAGCGAGCGGGACACAAGGTTGAGCTACGAGCAGTACTTC
>-|TRBV12-3/TRBV12-4|-|TRBJ2-7|13
CASSTSREGEQYF
TGTGCCAGCAGTACCAGCAGGGAAGGCGAGCAGTACTTC
>-|TRBV6-6|-|TRBJ2-7|15
CASSYLQGVAGEQYF
TGTGCCAGCAGTTACCTCCAAGGGGTGGCAGGAGAGCAGTACTTC
>TRBD1|TRBV7-9|-|TRBJ1-3|15
CATENRDSARNTIYF
TGTGCCACCGAAAATCGGGACAGCGCGAGAAACACCATATATTTT
>-|TRBV10-3|-|TRBJ1-4|13
CAITSGPNEKLFF
TGTGCGATAACGTCAGGTCCTAATGAAAAACTGTTTTTT
>-|TRBV30|-|TRBJ2-1|14
CAWSKAGTYNEQFF
TGTGCCTGGAGTAAAGCGGGTACCTACAATGAGCAGTTCTTC
>TRBD2|TRBV28|-|TRBJ2-1|14
CASSPRTSGNEQFF
TGTGCCAGCAGTCCCCGGACTAGTGGCAATGAGCAGTTCTTC
>TRBD2|TRBV4-1|-|TRBJ2-7|16
CASSHPGTSASDEQYF
TGCGCCAGCAGCCACCCTGGGACTAGCGCGTCCGACGAGCAGTACTTC
>TRBD2|TRBV7-8|-|TRBJ2-3|15
CASSLAREGPGTQYF
TGTGCCAGCAGCTTAGCGCGGGAGGGCCCTGGTACGCAGTATTTT
>TRBD1|TRBV6-5|-|TRBJ1-2|13
CASSTTGDYGYTF
TGTGCCAGCAGTACGACAGGGGATTATGGCTACACCTTC